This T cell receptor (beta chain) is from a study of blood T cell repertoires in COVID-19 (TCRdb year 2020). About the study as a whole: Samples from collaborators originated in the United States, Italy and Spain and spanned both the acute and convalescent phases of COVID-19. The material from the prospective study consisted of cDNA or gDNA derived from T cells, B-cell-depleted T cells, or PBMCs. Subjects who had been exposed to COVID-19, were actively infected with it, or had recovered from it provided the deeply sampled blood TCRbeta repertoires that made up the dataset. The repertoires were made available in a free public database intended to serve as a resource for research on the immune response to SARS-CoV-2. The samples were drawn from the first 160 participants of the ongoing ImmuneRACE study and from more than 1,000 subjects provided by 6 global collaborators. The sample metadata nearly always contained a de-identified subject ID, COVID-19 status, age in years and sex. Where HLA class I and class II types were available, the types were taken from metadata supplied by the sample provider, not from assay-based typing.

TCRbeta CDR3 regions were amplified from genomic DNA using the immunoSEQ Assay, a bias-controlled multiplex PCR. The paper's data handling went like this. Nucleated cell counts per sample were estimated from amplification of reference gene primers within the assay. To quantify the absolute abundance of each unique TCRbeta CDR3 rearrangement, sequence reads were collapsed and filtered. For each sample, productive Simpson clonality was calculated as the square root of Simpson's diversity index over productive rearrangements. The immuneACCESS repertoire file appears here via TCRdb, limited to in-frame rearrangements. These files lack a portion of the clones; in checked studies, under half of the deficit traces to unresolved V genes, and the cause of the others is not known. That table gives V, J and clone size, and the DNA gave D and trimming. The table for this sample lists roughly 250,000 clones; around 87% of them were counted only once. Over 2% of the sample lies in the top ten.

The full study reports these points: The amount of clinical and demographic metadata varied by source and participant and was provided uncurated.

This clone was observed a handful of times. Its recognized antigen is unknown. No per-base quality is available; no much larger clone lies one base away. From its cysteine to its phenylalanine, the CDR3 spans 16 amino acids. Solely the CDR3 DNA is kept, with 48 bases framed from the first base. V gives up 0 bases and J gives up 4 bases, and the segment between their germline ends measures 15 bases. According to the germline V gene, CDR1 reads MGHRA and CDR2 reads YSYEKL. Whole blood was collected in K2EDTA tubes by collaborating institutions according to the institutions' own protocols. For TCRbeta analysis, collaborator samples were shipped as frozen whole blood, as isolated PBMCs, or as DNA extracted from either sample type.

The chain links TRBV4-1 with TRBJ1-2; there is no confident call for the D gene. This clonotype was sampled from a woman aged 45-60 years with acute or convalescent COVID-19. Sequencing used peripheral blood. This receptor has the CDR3 CASSQDSYTDLYGYTF. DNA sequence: TGCGCCAGCAGCCAAGATAGTTATACAGACCTCTATGGCTACACCTTC.